This T cell receptor (beta chain) was retrieved from a study of Graves' ophthalmopathy and Graves' hyperthyroidism. Study findings and constraints: Blood was where most expanded thyroid clonotypes above 0.001 frequency also turned up.

This clonotype occurred many times. Its antigen is unknown. Transcripts of RNA were the source for amplifying TCR beta CDR3 regions. The library came from an HTBI-primed first-round RT-PCR and a second-round multiplex PCR. TCRdb analysed the multiplex PCR reads with MiXCR anew, one entry per CDR3 protein. The sample yields roughly 500,000 distinct CDR3 sequences, about 15% seen once. With a duration under 3 months, ophthalmopathy in the donors showed moderate-to-severe activity, CAS ≥3 and NOSPECS ≥4. Establishment of the diagnosis relied upon clinical symptoms, serum thyroxine, TRAb, thyroid ultrasound and orbital computed tomography. A volume of 8 to 10 ml of fresh peripheral blood supplied the PBMCs. The CDR3 is 14 residues long. V was shortened by 3 bases and J by 3 bases, with 9 bases between the two germline ends. Germline assignment: CDR1 MNHNS and CDR2 SASEGT.

The sequencing sample was made of blood. The TCR sequence derives from a woman under 40 with Graves' ophthalmopathy. The V gene is TRBV6-1, the J gene TRBJ1-5; D not resolved. Here the CDR3 DNA reads TGTGCCAGCAGTGATTGGGCTTACAATCAGCCCCAGCATTTT. This sequence encodes CASSDWAYNQPQHF.